The sequence of this T cell receptor beta chain was determined in a study of OX40 agonist ivuxolimab in advanced cancers. About the study: Patients were infused with ivuxolimab every 2 weeks at 0.01 to 10 mg/kg.

The CDR3 consists of 17 residues. CDR1 and CDR2 (germline): SEHNR, FQNEAQ (reference sequence). V shed 1 base, J shed 12 bases, and the junction held 12 bases outside the gene matches. Here immunoSEQ multiplex PCR was the method, and the copy in TCRdb shows in-frame clones only, minus some. This sample has 150,000 to 190,000 clones; roughly 94% occur once, and the top ten carry about 0.3%. The chain uses TRBV7-9 and TRBJ2-1; 13 bases match TRBD2. This sequence was found in an adult with an advanced solid tumor such as melanoma, head and neck, liver or kidney cancer. The input for sequencing was CD4+ or CD8+ T cells sorted from blood, taken in a trial of the OX40 agonist ivuxolimab. CDR3 in amino acids: CASSLGLAGGVYIVQFF. CDR3 sequence (DNA): TGTGCCAGCAGCTTAGGACTAGCGGGAGGAGTCTACATTGTGCAGTTCTTC.